The 19 T cell receptor beta chains listed next were all sequenced from one sample in a study of coeliac disease. TCRdb keeps only in-frame clones here, not all; method: immunoSEQ multiplex PCR. The profile shows 4,000 to 5,500 clones, around 67% of them singletons. Sequenced sample: lymphocytes from the gut lamina propria. These receptors were taken from a man between 18 and 29 years old with celiac disease on a gluten-free diet.

The chain is built from TRBV4-3 and TRBJ2-2; 9 bases line up with TRBD2. Germline CDR1 and CDR2: LGHNA and YSLEER. This CDR3 contains 18 residues. J lost 5 bases, V lost 0 bases, and 10 bases had no gene match. The CDR3 is CASSQDQWGGGATGELFF. CDR3 coding DNA: TGCGCCAGCAGCCAAGATCAGTGGGGCGGGGGGGCGACCGGGGAGCTGTTTTTT.

A remark on this clone: Other DNA sequences within the sample encode an identical CDR3. The gene calls are TRBV9 and TRBJ2-1; D perhaps matches TRBD2 (6 bases). This CDR3 is built from 15 residues. Deletions cut 4 bases from V and 1 base from J, with 12 bases between. Germline lookup yields CDR1 SGDLS and CDR2 YYNGEE. CDR3 nucleotides: TGTGCCAGCAGCCCTCCCGGGGGTTCCTACAATGAGCAGTTCTTC. It encodes CASSPPGGSYNEQFF.

Here the CDR3 reads CASWTGGRDSPLHF. The CDR3, as DNA: TGCGCCTCATGGACAGGGGGTAGAGATTCACCCCTCCACTTT. V usage is TRBV5-1 and J usage is TRBJ1-6; 10 bases agree with TRBD1. The CDR3 covers 14 residues. Germline CDR1 SGHRS, CDR2 YFSETQ. V was pared by 10 bases and J by 8 bases, with 9 bases of the junction left unmatched.

This chain links TRBV7-3 with TRBJ1-2, with D maybe TRBD1 (5 bases). The V gene lost 5 bases and the J gene lost 7 bases, with 14 bases spanning the gap. From germline, CDR1 is SGHTA and CDR2 FQGTGA. This CDR3 has 13 residues. CDR3 sequence (DNA): TGTGCCAGCAGCCGAGAGACAGCAGGTGGCTACACCTTC. This sequence encodes CASSRETAGGYTF. Using reference TRBV7-3 and TRBJ1-2 for the parts outside the CDR3, the full variable domain is GAGVSQTPSNKVTEKGKYVELRCDPISGHTALYWYRQSLGQGPEFLIYFQGTGAADDSGLPNDRFFAVRPEGSVSTLKIQRTERGDSAVYLCASSRETAGGYTFGSGTRLTVV.

The chain is built from TRBV13 and TRBJ2-7, with a tentative D call TRBD2 (7 bases). V shed 3 bases and J shed 6 bases, with 21 bases lying between them. Per the germline V gene, CDR1 is PRHDT and CDR2 is FYEKMQ (reference sequence). The CDR3 has 16 amino acids. DNA for the CDR3: TGTGCCAGCAGCTTGCGATCGGGGGGCTTAACGGGCGAGCAGTACTTC. Its protein product is CASSLRSGGLTGEQYF.

V is TRBV5-1 and J is TRBJ1-1; D is possibly TRBD1 (5 bases). CDR1 is SGHRS, CDR2 YFSETQ, per germline. The length of the CDR3 is 15 residues. Between the trimmed V and J ends, which lost 5 bases and 1 base, there was a span of 15 bases. The CDR3 sequence is CASRLQGLGNTEAFF. The CDR3 DNA reads as TGCGCCAGCAGACTCCAGGGATTAGGGAACACTGAAGCTTTCTTT.

The chain has TRBV5-1 and TRBJ2-3; a possible D gene is TRBD1 (6 bases). The CDR3 is made up of 14 amino acids. V was trimmed by 9 bases and J by 0 bases, leaving 14 bases between them. CDR1 is SGHRS, CDR2 YFSETQ, per germline. The DNA of the CDR3 is TGCGCCACGTCCTCGGACAGCAGCACAGATACGCAGTATTTT. This gives the protein CATSSDSSTDTQYF.

The V and J genes are TRBV6-5 and TRBJ1-4; perhaps TRBD1 as D (6 bases). The CDR3 is 13 amino acids. Between the trimmed V and J ends, which lost 11 bases and 8 bases, there was a span of 18 bases. Per the germline V gene, CDR1 is MNHEY and CDR2 is SVGAGI. Written as DNA, the CDR3 is TGTGCCTCCAAGACAGGCTCGTCGGAAAAACTGTTTTTT. Translation: CASKTGSSEKLFF.

The chain combines TRBV11-2 with TRBJ2-7; 9 nucleotides agree with TRBD1. After removal of 5 bases from V and 3 bases from J, the junction contained 5 bases not matched to a gene. The germline V gene has CDR1 SGHAT and CDR2 FQNNGV. The CDR3 is 14 amino acids. CDR3 amino acids: CASSPSTGGYEQYF. The CDR3 coding sequence is TGTGCCAGCAGCCCATCGACAGGGGGCTACGAGCAGTACTTC. Filled out from reference TRBV11-2 and TRBJ2-7, the complete variable domain reads EAGVAQSPRYKIIEKRQSVAFWCNPISGHATLYWYQQILGQGPKLLIQFQNNGVVDDSQLPKDRFSAERLKGVDSTLKIQPAKLEDSAVYLCASSPSTGGYEQYFGPGTRLTVT.

The chain couples TRBV5-6 to TRBJ2-7; tentatively, D is TRBD2 (5 bases). V dropped 2 bases and J dropped 2 bases, with 11 bases sitting between them. The germline V gene has CDR1 SGHDT and CDR2 YYEEEE. The CDR3 is made up of 14 amino acids. The CDR3, as DNA: TGTGCCAGCAGCTTAACCGGGAACGCCTACGAGCAGTACTTC. Encoded protein: CASSLTGNAYEQYF.

The rearrangement joins TRBV21-1 to TRBJ2-1; TRBD1 is taken as the D call from the table, unchecked against the DNA. TRBV21-1 is recorded as a pseudogene. This CDR3 contains 15 residues. The chain's CDR3 is CASGPSGQGAIEQFF. The CDR3 nucleotides read TGTGCCAGCGGACCCTCAGGACAGGGGGCTATTGAGCAGTTCTTC.

This clone has a single count. The chain uses TRBV6-4 and TRBJ1-1; possibly TRBD1 for D (6 bases). The germline CDR1 and CDR2 sequences are MRHNA and SNTAGT. The V end lost 5 bases, the J end lost 5 bases, and 12 bases lay between the germline ends. The CDR3 extends over 13 amino acids. The CDR3 is CASSFHRGTEAFF. Here the CDR3 DNA reads TGTGCCAGCAGTTTCCATAGGGGGACTGAAGCTTTCTTT.

This clone was seen only once. V and J are TRBV9 and TRBJ2-3, with D uncertain. This CDR3 contains 18 residues. V was cut by 6 bases and J by 2 bases, with 25 bases left in between. The V gene's germline CDR1 is SGDLS and CDR2 YYNGEE. This CDR3 is CASTPTYQSPDFTDTQYF. Here the CDR3 DNA reads TGTGCCAGCACCCCAACATACCAGTCACCTGATTTCACAGATACGCAGTATTTT.

The chain couples TRBV28 to TRBJ1-5; 7 nucleotides line up with TRBD1. The CDR3 runs 13 residues. V dropped 6 bases and J dropped 2; count of bases not matched to a gene: 1. Germline loops: CDR1 MDHEN, CDR2 SYDVKM. DNA for the CDR3: TGTGCCAGCAGCACAGGGGGCAATCAGCCCCAGCATTTT. This translates into CASSTGGNQPQHF.

The rearrangement links TRBV7-2 to TRBJ2-2; D call uncertain. The CDR3 totals 15 residues. Germline lookup yields CDR1 SGHTA and CDR2 FQGNSA. V lost 3 bases and J 6 bases, leaving 14 bases between the germline ends. DNA for the CDR3: TGTGCCAGCAGCTTTTCGGGTCGTGAGGCCGGGGAGCTGTTTTTT. It translates to CASSFSGREAGELFF. Full variable domain (remainder filled in from reference TRBV7-2 and TRBJ2-2): GAGVSQSPSNKVTEKGKDVELRCDPISGHTALYWYRQSLGQGLEFLIYFQGNSAPDKSGLPSDRFSAERTGGSVSTLTIQRTQQEDSAVYLCASSFSGREAGELFFGEGSRLTVL.

This rearrangement joins TRBV4-1 to TRBJ1-6; perhaps TRBD1 as D (6 bases). The CDR3 has 14 residues. The V and J ends lost 4 bases and 5 bases respectively, with 9 bases between them. Germline CDR1 and CDR2: MGHRA and YSYEKL. CDR3 protein: CASSRDTNNSPLHF. DNA of the CDR3: TGCGCCAGCAGCCGGGACACCAATAATTCACCCCTCCACTTT.

The CDR3 loop is CASSQVQGNIQYF. CDR3 coding DNA: TGCGCCAGCAGCCAAGTGCAGGGAAACATTCAGTACTTC. The chain recombines TRBV4-3 with TRBJ2-4; perhaps TRBD1 as D (5 bases). The germline V gene has CDR1 LGHNA and CDR2 YSLEER. Trimming cost V 1 base and J 6 bases, with 7 bases left between them. This CDR3 contains 13 residues.

This clone appeared a few times. The CDR3 reads CASSRPDRAYGYTF. CDR3 bases: TGCGCCAGCAGCCGCCCGGACAGGGCGTATGGCTACACCTTC. The chain couples TRBV4-3 to TRBJ1-2, with 8 bases lining up with TRBD1. This CDR3 region has 14 residues. Germline loops: CDR1 LGHNA, CDR2 YSLEER. J lost 5 bases, V lost 4 bases, and 6 bases had no gene match.

CDR3 residues: CASSSTSRTDTQYF. Written as DNA, the CDR3 is TGTGCCAGCAGTTCGACTAGCAGGACAGATACGCAGTATTTT. The rearrangement uses TRBV7-2 and TRBJ2-3, with 7 bases matching TRBD2. The ends lost 6 bases at V and 3 bases at J; junction bases unmatched: 6. This CDR3 is 14 amino acids long. Per germline, CDR1 SGHTA and CDR2 FQGNSA.